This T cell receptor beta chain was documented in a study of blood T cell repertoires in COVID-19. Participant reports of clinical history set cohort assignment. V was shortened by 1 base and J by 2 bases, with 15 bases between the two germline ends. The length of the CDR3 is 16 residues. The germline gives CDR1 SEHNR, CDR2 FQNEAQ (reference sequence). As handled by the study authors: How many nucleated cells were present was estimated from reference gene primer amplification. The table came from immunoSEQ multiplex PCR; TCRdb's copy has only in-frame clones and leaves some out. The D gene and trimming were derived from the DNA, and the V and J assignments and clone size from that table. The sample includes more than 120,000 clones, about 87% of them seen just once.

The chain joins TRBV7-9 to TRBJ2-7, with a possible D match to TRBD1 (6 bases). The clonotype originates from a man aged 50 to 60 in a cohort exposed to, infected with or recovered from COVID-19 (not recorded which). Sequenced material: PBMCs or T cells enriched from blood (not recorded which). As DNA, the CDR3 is TGTGCCAGCAGCTTAGATTGGGACAAATCAGCCTACGAGCAGTACTTC. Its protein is CASSLDWDKSAYEQYF.